This passage covers 23 T cell receptor beta chains from one sample sequenced in a study of siplizumab effects on memory and regulatory T cells. The assay was immunoSEQ multiplex PCR, and TCRdb's table has in-frame clones only and misses some. The sample has roughly 64,000 clones; approximately 97% are singletons. Sequenced: naive CD8+ T cells sorted from blood. Every receptor here comes from a human donor in good health.

The chain joins TRBV9 to TRBJ2-1, with unresolved D. The CDR3 is made up of 12 amino acids. CDR1 and CDR2 from the germline V gene are SGDLS and YYNGEE. V gave up 0 bases and J gave up 6 bases, with 4 bases separating them. The CDR3 sequence is CASSVDSNEQFF. The CDR3 DNA reads TGTGCCAGCAGCGTAGATTCCAATGAGCAGTTCTTC. The whole variable domain, remainder taken from reference TRBV9 and TRBJ2-1, is DSGVTQTPKHLITATGQRVTLRCSPRSGDLSVYWYQQSLDQGLQFLIQYYNGEERAKGNILERFSAQQFPDLHSELNLSSLELGDSALYFCASSVDSNEQFFGPGTRLTVL.

The V and J genes are TRBV5-4 and TRBJ2-7, with 7 bases matching TRBD1. J lost 2 bases, V lost 4 bases, and 9 bases had no gene match. The CDR3 sequence is 15 residues long. Germline V CDR1 and CDR2: SGHNT, YYREEE (reference sequence). Written as DNA, the CDR3 is TGTGCCAGCAGCCCTACGGACAGGACCACCTACGAGCAGTACTTC. This translates into CASSPTDRTTYEQYF.

The chain couples TRBV28 to TRBJ2-7; TRBD1 aligns across 9 bases. This CDR3 has 14 residues. CDR1 MDHEN and CDR2 SYDVKM come from the germline V gene. V was pared by 10 bases and J by 5 bases, with 12 bases of the junction left unmatched. The CDR3: CATATPRTGDEQYF. CDR3 DNA: TGTGCCACCGCCACTCCCAGGACAGGGGACGAGCAGTACTTC.

This chain connects TRBV12-5 to TRBJ2-3; D not resolved. The CDR3 runs to 11 residues. CDR1 is LGHNT, CDR2 FRNRAP, per germline. With 7 bases removed from V and 3 bases from J, the gap between germline ends came to 5 bases. The CDR3: CASAVTDTQYF. CDR3 bases: TGTGCTAGTGCCGTAACAGATACGCAGTATTTT.

V usage is TRBV11-2 and J usage is TRBJ2-3; 8 bases map to TRBD2. Germline V CDR1 and CDR2: SGHAT, FQNNGV. The CDR3 is 17 residues long. The V segment lost 0 bases and the J segment 4 bases; nucleotides outside the gene matches: 9. The CDR3 nucleotides read TGTGCCAGCAGCTTAGACATGGCGGGGGGCGGCGCAGATACGCAGTATTTT. Amino acids: CASSLDMAGGGADTQYF.

The V call is TRBV7-2, the J call TRBJ1-1; TRBD1 is a possible D gene (5 bases). This CDR3 region has 13 residues. Trimming pared 6 bases from V and 7 bases from J, leaving 15 bases between. CDR1 SGHTA and CDR2 FQGNSA come from the germline V gene. The CDR3 DNA reads as TGTGCCAGCAGGAAACGGGGGACTATTGAAGCTTTCTTT. Translation: CASRKRGTIEAFF.

The CDR3: CASSYLQGLAGAPTDTQYF. The CDR3 DNA reads as TGTGCCAGCAGCTACCTCCAAGGACTAGCGGGGGCCCCCACAGATACGCAGTATTTT. J is TRBJ2-3 and V is TRBV11-3, with 13 bases aligning to TRBD2. The CDR3 is made up of 19 amino acids. Germline assignment: CDR1 SGHNT and CDR2 YENEEA. Trimming cost V 4 bases and J 2 bases; bases outside gene matches: 12.

Only one count was recorded for this clone. The CDR3 DNA reads TGCGCCAGCAGTGGGGGGCAGGACACTGAAGCTTTCTTT. Its translation is CASSGGQDTEAFF. The chain couples TRBV5-1 to TRBJ1-1, with D possibly TRBD1 on 6 matching bases. There are 13 residues in the CDR3. The ends were cut back, 5 bases at V and 3 bases at J, with 11 bases in the middle. Germline values: CDR1 SGHRS, CDR2 YFSETQ.

The chain carries TRBV27 and TRBJ2-2; 11 bases align to TRBD2. Germline CDR1 and CDR2: MNHEY and SMNVEV (reference sequence). V gave up 5 bases and J gave up 0 bases; unmatched junction bases: 2. The CDR3 sequence is 16 residues long. The CDR3 here is CASSLAGGSNTGELFF. In DNA form, the CDR3 reads TGTGCCAGCAGTCTAGCGGGGGGTTCGAACACCGGGGAGCTGTTTTTT.

About this clone itself: A junction boundary mismatches the germline segment, possibly from a read error. The J gene is TRBJ2-1, the V gene TRBV7-3; a weak D match, TRBD2 (6 bases). CDR1 is SGHTA, CDR2 FQGTGA, per germline. The CDR3 is 15 amino acids. CDR3 DNA: TGTGCCGGCAGCTCCTGGGACTTCGGGGAGAATGAGCAGTTCTTC. This encodes CAGSSWDFGENEQFF.

In this sample, this clone turned up once. V is TRBV4-1 and J is TRBJ2-1; D unclear. Germline V lookup: CDR1 MGHRA, CDR2 YSYEKL. V was shortened by 0 bases and J by 10 bases, with 13 bases between the two germline ends. This CDR3 region has 14 residues. In nucleotides, the CDR3 is TGCGCCAGCAGCCAAGATCAAGGGCTCGGAGAGCAGTTCTTC. This sequence encodes CASSQDQGLGEQFF.

This clone was counted between two and nine times. The rearrangement links TRBV4-1 to TRBJ1-5; D call uncertain. The V end lost 3 bases, the J end lost 0 bases, and 3 bases lay between the germline ends. This CDR3 comprises 13 residues. The germline V gene has CDR1 MGHRA and CDR2 YSYEKL. The CDR3 is CASSQGSNQPQHF. The CDR3 DNA reads as TGCGCCAGCAGCCAGGGTAGCAATCAGCCCCAGCATTTT.

Here the CDR3 reads CACTGTTTNEKLFF. The CDR3 DNA is TGTGCCTGCACCGGGACAACAACTAATGAAAAACTGTTTTTT. The chain combines TRBV7-8 with TRBJ1-4, with D perhaps matching TRBD1 (6 bases). V lost 11 bases and J 0 bases, leaving 13 bases between the germline ends. CDR3 length: 14 residues. The germline V gene has CDR1 SGHVS and CDR2 FQNEAQ.

CDR3 sequence: CASSFPGVEQFF. As DNA, the CDR3 is TGTGCCAGCAGTTTTCCGGGGGTTGAGCAGTTCTTC. The chain combines TRBV27 with TRBJ2-1; tentatively, D is TRBD2 (6 bases). Germline CDR1 MNHEY, CDR2 SMNVEV (reference sequence). The CDR3 runs 12 residues. Trimming left V 3 bases short and J 9 bases short, with 9 bases between.

This chain links TRBV7-9 with TRBJ2-7; D may be TRBD1 (6 bases). V was clipped by 5 bases and J by 2 bases, with 13 bases between them. CDR1 and CDR2 (germline): SEHNR, FQNEAQ (reference sequence). This CDR3 has 14 residues. This CDR3 reads CASSAAGTTYEQYF. CDR3 in DNA: TGTGCCAGCAGCGCTGCAGGGACAACCTACGAGCAGTACTTC.

The rearrangement joins TRBV4-3 to TRBJ1-5, with 8 bases identical to TRBD1. The CDR3 runs 17 residues. In germline, CDR1 is LGHNA, CDR2 YSLEER. V lost 1 base and J lost 2; bases outside the gene matches: 7. CDR3 nucleotide sequence: TGCGCCAGCAGCCAAGGGACAGGGTCGGGTGGCAATCAGCCCCAGCATTTT. As protein: CASSQGTGSGGNQPQHF.

The V and J genes are TRBV2 and TRBJ1-6; tentatively, D is TRBD1 (6 bases). The CDR3 sequence is 15 residues long. Trimming took 6 bases from V and 0 from J, leaving 9 bases between them. Germline values: CDR1 SNHLY, CDR2 FYNNEI. The CDR3 sequence: CASRVDSSYNSPLHF. CDR3 nucleotide sequence: TGTGCCAGCAGAGTGGACAGCTCCTATAATTCACCCCTCCACTTT.

The chain links TRBV5-6 to TRBJ2-1; D unclear. The CDR3 is made up of 13 amino acids. Germline CDR1 SGHDT, CDR2 YYEEEE. Trimming removed 2 bases from V and 6 bases from J, with 9 bases in between. The CDR3 DNA sequence: TGTGCCAGCAGCTTTATACAGATCAATGAGCAGTTCTTC. This gives the protein CASSFIQINEQFF. The full variable domain, rest sourced from reference TRBV5-6 and TRBJ2-1, is DAGVTQSPTHLIKTRGQQVTLRCSPKSGHDTVSWYQQALGQGPQFIFQYYEEEERQRGNFPDRFSGHQFPNYSSELNVNALLLGDSALYLCASSFIQINEQFFGPGTRLTVL.

The chain couples TRBV4-1 to TRBJ2-5; D may be TRBD2 (6 bases). Between the trimmed V and J ends, which lost 3 bases and 5 bases, there was a span of 13 bases. Germline CDR1 MGHRA, CDR2 YSYEKL. CDR3 length: 14 amino acids. The CDR3 nucleotides are TGCGCCAGCAGCCACTCGCCGGGAGTGGAGACCCAGTACTTC. This translates into CASSHSPGVETQYF.

The V gene is TRBV7-9, the J gene TRBJ1-2; D not resolved. The CDR3 is 12 residues long. CDR1 is SEHNR and CDR2 is FQNEAQ in the germline V gene (reference sequence). V was cut by 1 base and J by 8 bases, with 8 bases left in between. CDR3 sequence (DNA): TGTGCCAGCAGCTTAGGGGAACAGGGCTACACCTTC. Translated, it gives CASSLGEQGYTF.

CDR3 sequence: CASSFPSREDEQFF. CDR3 coding DNA: TGTGCCAGCAGCTTCCCGAGTAGGGAGGATGAGCAGTTCTTC. The rearrangement joins TRBV7-3 to TRBJ2-1; the D gene is possibly TRBD2 (6 bases). V lost 3 bases, J lost 8 bases, and 14 bases lay in between. Germline CDR1 reads SGHTA; CDR2 reads FQGTGA. The length of the CDR3 is 14 residues.

This sequence joins TRBV9 and TRBJ1-2, with 10 bases lining up with TRBD1. Looked up from germline, CDR1 is SGDLS and CDR2 is YYNGEE. The CDR3 length is 16 residues. With V trimmed by 3 bases and J by 0 bases, 5 bases remained unmatched. CDR3 coding DNA: TGTGCCAGCAGCGCCGGGACAGGGGAGACTAACTATGGCTACACCTTC. As protein: CASSAGTGETNYGYTF.

This clone was counted a single time. The chain is built from TRBV6-1 and TRBJ1-5; possible D gene TRBD1, 5 bases. The V gene lost 11 bases and the J gene lost 1 base, with 15 bases spanning the gap. This CDR3 contains 14 residues. Germline V gene data show CDR1 as MNHNS and CDR2 as SASEGT. For the CDR3, the DNA is TGTGCCGGGCCGGCGTGGGGGAGCAATCAGCCCCAGCATTTT. The encoded protein is CAGPAWGSNQPQHF.